This TCR beta chain appears in the sequencing data of a study of monozygotic twins with inflammatory bowel disease. Added by template switching were UMIs that each held a 6-nucleotide sample barcode. No DNA is given; TCRdb re-called the 5' RACE reads and lists each CDR3 protein once. The sample has about 420,000 distinct CDR3 sequences. Germline assignment: CDR1 GTSNPN and CDR2 SVGIG (reference sequence). The length of the CDR3 is 12 residues. This receptor was identified in a human donor with ulcerative colitis or Crohn's disease, or a healthy co-twin of an affected twin (not recorded which). Sequenced sample: blood. This chain uses TRBV30 with TRBJ2-7. CDR3 residues: CAWNGDSYEQYF. Filled out from reference TRBV30 and TRBJ2-7, the complete variable domain reads SQTIHQWPATLVQPVGSPLSLECTVEGTSNPNLYWYRQAAGRGLQLLFYSVGIGQISSEVPQNLSASRPQDRQFILSSKKLLLSDSGFYLCAWNGDSYEQYFGPGTRLTVT.